These 27 T cell receptor beta chains were all obtained from the same sample, sequenced in a study of T cell responses to AZD1222 COVID-19 vaccine. TCRdb keeps only in-frame clones here, not all; method: immunoSEQ multiplex PCR. The sample holds some 110,000 clones, roughly nine tenths seen once. This material consisted of peripheral blood, taken on day 0 of AZD1222 vaccination. The receptor source for this set is an adult in good health.

The chain is built from TRBV30 and TRBJ1-1; D not certain. The CDR3 length is 10 residues. Germline V CDR1 and CDR2: GTSNPN, SVGIG (reference sequence). CDR3 amino acids: CAGEVSAAFF. CDR3 bases: TGTGCTGGGGAAGTGTCGGCCGCTTTCTTT.

The chain employs TRBV27 and TRBJ1-5; D is unresolved. Trimming shortened V by 2 bases and J by 1 base, and 9 bases separated the two germline ends. The CDR3 runs 15 residues. Germline V gene sequence: CDR1 MNHEY, CDR2 SMNVEV (reference sequence). CDR3 in amino acids: CASSLNRVSNQPQHF. CDR3 bases: TGTGCCAGCAGTTTAAATAGGGTGAGCAATCAGCCCCAGCATTTT.

The chain combines TRBV28 with TRBJ1-2; the match to TRBD1 covers 7 bases. Germline V CDR1 and CDR2: MDHEN, SYDVKM. This CDR3 is 18 amino acids long. The junction had 17 bases not matched to a gene; V was cut back by 4 bases and J by 3 bases. The CDR3 reads CASSSHSPETGWYYGYTF. The CDR3 nucleotides are TGTGCCAGCAGTTCACACTCCCCGGAGACAGGGTGGTACTATGGCTACACCTTC.

The CDR3 coding sequence is TGTGCCAGCCTACGACGGGGGGCTGAACACACAGATACGCAGTATTTT. Protein sequence: CASLRRGAEHTDTQYF. The V and J genes are TRBV7-2 and TRBJ2-3; TRBD2 is a possible D gene (7 bases). With 8 bases removed from V and 2 bases from J, the gap between germline ends came to 20 bases. The CDR3 is made up of 16 amino acids. Germline V gives CDR1 SGHTA, CDR2 FQGNSA.

The chain's CDR3 is CASSPGGEGQETQYF. Here the CDR3 DNA reads TGTGCCAGCAGTCCGGGGGGGGAGGGTCAAGAGACCCAGTACTTC. The gene calls are TRBV28 and TRBJ2-5; 8 bases align to TRBD2. The CDR3 sequence is 15 residues long. V lost 5 bases, J lost 2 bases, and 7 bases stayed unmatched. Germline lookup yields CDR1 MDHEN and CDR2 SYDVKM.

V usage is TRBV3-1 (or the pseudogene TRBV3-2) and J usage is TRBJ2-2, with unresolved D. The CDR3 consists of 14 residues. V lost 1 base and J 6 bases, leaving 9 bases between the germline ends. Germline V lookup: CDR1 LGHDT, CDR2 YNNKEL (reference sequence). CDR3 bases: TGTGCCAGCAGCCAAGTAACTATGGCCGGGGAGCTGTTTTTT. Translation gives CASSQVTMAGELFF.

The V call is TRBV21-1, the J call TRBJ1-6. TRBV21-1 is a recognized pseudogene. CDR3 length: 13 residues. In nucleotides, the CDR3 is TGTGCCAGCAGCAAAGAGTCGCATTCACCCCTCCACTTT. Protein: CASSKESHSPLHF.

The chain recombines TRBV7-8 with TRBJ2-1, with TRBD2 identical over 15 bases. This CDR3 has 16 residues. Germline assignment: CDR1 SGHVS and CDR2 FQNEAQ. J gave up 6 bases and V 5 bases, and 5 bases lay outside the gene matches. CDR3 sequence (DNA): TGTGCCAGCAGCGAAAGGACTAGCGGGAGGGGCAATGAGCAGTTCTTC. Encoded protein: CASSERTSGRGNEQFF.

V is TRBV7-8 and J is TRBJ2-7, with D perhaps matching TRBD1 (6 bases). Deletions cut 4 bases from V and 2 bases from J, with 15 bases between. CDR1 and CDR2 from the germline V gene are SGHVS and FQNEAQ. The CDR3 covers 15 residues. The CDR3 DNA sequence: TGTGCCAGCAGCTCCGAGGACAGCAATGCCTACGAGCAGTACTTC. It yields the protein CASSSEDSNAYEQYF.

The V gene is TRBV15, the J gene TRBJ2-7, with D maybe TRBD1 (6 bases). CDR1 is LNHNV, CDR2 YYDKDF, per germline (reference sequence). V lost 0 bases and J lost 3, with 18 bases in between. The CDR3 has 17 residues. The DNA of the CDR3 is TGTGCCACCAGCAGAGATGAGTACAGGGAAAGTAGCTACGAGCAGTACTTC. Protein product: CATSRDEYRESSYEQYF.

This chain links TRBV6-6 with TRBJ2-5; 9 nucleotides match TRBD2. Germline values: CDR1 MNHNY, CDR2 SVGAGI (reference sequence). There are 18 residues in the CDR3. The V segment lost 5 bases and the J segment 1 base; nucleotides outside the gene matches: 14. In nucleotides, the CDR3 is TGTGCCAGCAGTCTAGCGGGGCATTTCCCACAGCTCCAAGAGACCCAGTACTTC. It encodes CASSLAGHFPQLQETQYF.

The V call is TRBV7-9, the J call TRBJ2-2; D may be TRBD1 (5 bases). V gave up 2 bases and J gave up 1 base, with 8 bases separating them. Germline V CDR1 and CDR2: SEHNR, FQNEAQ (reference sequence). This CDR3 has 15 amino acids. CDR3: CASSLRQGNTGELFF. DNA of the CDR3: TGTGCCAGCAGCTTAAGGCAGGGGAACACCGGGGAGCTGTTTTTT. Full variable domain (remainder filled in from reference TRBV7-9 and TRBJ2-2): DTGVSQNPRHKITKRGQNVTFRCDPISEHNRLYWYRQTLGQGPEFLTYFQNEAQLEKSRLLSDRFSAERPKGSFSTLEIQRTEQGDSAMYLCASSLRQGNTGELFFGEGSRLTVL.

The rearrangement uses TRBV11-3 and TRBJ2-1; D might be TRBD1 (5 bases). CDR1 is SGHNT, CDR2 YENEEA, per germline. The CDR3 is made up of 14 amino acids. Trimming removed 3 bases from V and 2 bases from J, with 8 bases in between. The CDR3 coding sequence is TGTGCCAGCAGCTTGGGGCCTGCCTACAATGAGCAGTTCTTC. This encodes CASSLGPAYNEQFF.

This clone was picked up a small number of times. The chain uses TRBV27 and TRBJ1-1, with D possibly being TRBD1 (6 bases). CDR3 length: 14 amino acids. Trimming took 8 bases from V and 4 from J, leaving 17 bases between them. The germline V gene has CDR1 MNHEY and CDR2 SMNVEV (reference sequence). This CDR3 is CASGQGGQSTEAFF. In DNA form, the CDR3 reads TGTGCCAGCGGACAAGGGGGTCAGAGCACTGAAGCTTTCTTT.

The CDR3 region is CASSKTLNTEAFF. CDR3 sequence (DNA): TGTGCCAGCAGTAAGACGCTGAACACTGAAGCTTTCTTT. The chain recombines TRBV28 with TRBJ1-1; D gene ambiguous. This CDR3 comprises 13 residues. V was shortened by 5 bases and J by 0 bases, with 7 bases between the two germline ends. Germline V lookup: CDR1 MDHEN, CDR2 SYDVKM.

The rearrangement uses TRBV6-5 and TRBJ1-5; D might be TRBD1 (5 bases). The CDR3 has 15 amino acids. Deletions cut 11 bases from V and 3 bases from J, with 20 bases between. The germline CDR1 and CDR2 sequences are MNHEY and SVGAGI. The CDR3 loop is CAGSARGDPNQPQHF. The CDR3 DNA follows: TGTGCCGGATCAGCACGAGGGGATCCCAATCAGCCCCAGCATTTT.

V is TRBV28 and J is TRBJ1-2; TRBD1 agrees at 10 bases. Germline CDR1 reads MDHEN; CDR2 reads SYDVKM. The CDR3 totals 14 residues. The junction had 9 bases not matched to a gene; V was cut back by 6 bases and J by 8 bases. The CDR3 region is CASSRTGGRGGYTF. The CDR3, as DNA: TGTGCCAGCAGCCGGACAGGGGGAAGAGGAGGCTACACCTTC.

The chain employs TRBV6-5 and TRBJ1-6; 11 bases line up with TRBD1. This CDR3 has 15 amino acids. The V segment lost 7 bases and the J segment 18 bases; nucleotides outside the gene matches: 17. Germline V gene lookup returns CDR1 MNHEY and CDR2 SVGAGI. CDR3 bases: TGTGCCAGCACTCCCTCCCCGGGGACAGGGGGACAAGGCCACTTT. It is translated as CASTPSPGTGGQGHF.

This chain uses TRBV7-8 with TRBJ2-5; 7 bases map to TRBD1. Per germline, CDR1 SGHVS and CDR2 FQNEAQ. The length of the CDR3 is 13 residues. The V gene end was trimmed by 4 bases and the J gene end by 8 bases; junction bases not matched to a gene: 7. For the CDR3, the DNA is TGTGCCAGCAGCTCTACACAGGGGCACACCCAGTACTTC. It translates to CASSSTQGHTQYF.

This sequence joins TRBV10-3 and TRBJ2-3; TRBD2 aligns across 12 bases. The CDR3 runs to 16 residues. Germline values: CDR1 ENHRY, CDR2 SYGVKD. V lost 9 bases, J lost 3 bases, and 10 bases stayed unmatched. The CDR3 loop is CAMGTSGYGPTDTQYF. The DNA of the CDR3 is TGTGCCATGGGGACTAGCGGGTACGGCCCAACAGATACGCAGTATTTT.

The chain is built from TRBV28 and TRBJ2-5, with TRBD1 identical over 10 bases. Trimming removed 6 bases from V and 5 bases from J; junction bases left unmatched: 6. The CDR3 covers 14 residues. Germline V lookup: CDR1 MDHEN, CDR2 SYDVKM. The CDR3 DNA is TGTGCCAGCAGGGAGACAGGGGGCCGTGAGACCCAGTACTTC. Translation: CASRETGGRETQYF.

V usage is TRBV24-1 and J usage is TRBJ2-1; 9 bases are shared with TRBD1. V was pared by 4 bases and J by 7 bases, with 4 bases of the junction left unmatched. The CDR3 totals 14 residues. Germline V gene sequence: CDR1 KGHDR, CDR2 SFDVKD. The CDR3 region has the DNA TGTGCCACCAGTGAAACAGGGGGCGCGAATGAGCAGTTCTTC. Residues: CATSETGGANEQFF.

This chain connects TRBV11-3 to TRBJ1-4; 8 bases are shared with TRBD1. There are 15 residues in the CDR3. The junction had 3 bases not matched to a gene; V was cut back by 3 bases and J by 3 bases. Germline CDR1 reads SGHNT; CDR2 reads YENEEA. This CDR3 is CASSFGDRSNEKLFF. The DNA for the CDR3 is TGTGCCAGCAGCTTCGGGGACAGGTCTAATGAAAAACTGTTTTTT.

The V and J genes are TRBV7-9 and TRBJ2-2; TRBD1 aligns across 7 bases. Trimming removed 6 bases from V and 5 bases from J; junction bases left unmatched: 12. This CDR3 has 16 residues. Per the germline V gene, CDR1 is SEHNR and CDR2 is FQNEAQ (reference sequence). CDR3 nucleotides: TGTGCCAGCAGTAAGACAGGGCCCTCGGGAACCGGGGAGCTGTTTTTT. This translates into CASSKTGPSGTGELFF.

The CDR3 DNA is TGTGCCAGCAGCTTAAAGGGTCCCAGCTCTGGAAACACCATATATTTT. It specifies CASSLKGPSSGNTIYF. The chain joins TRBV7-8 to TRBJ1-3; unclear D gene. This CDR3 has 16 amino acids. CDR1 and CDR2 from the germline V gene are SGHVS and FQNEAQ. The V and J ends lost 2 bases and 0 bases respectively, with 11 bases between them.

The CDR3 sequence is CASSFGVLNQPQHF. The CDR3, as DNA: TGTGCCAGCAGCTTTGGGGTTCTCAATCAGCCCCAGCATTTT. The V call is TRBV7-2, the J call TRBJ1-5; D is unresolved. The germline V and J ends were trimmed by 3 bases and 3 bases, with 9 bases remaining between them. Per the germline V gene, CDR1 is SGHTA and CDR2 is FQGNSA. This CDR3 has 14 residues.

The V and J genes are TRBV10-3 and TRBJ2-7; D is possibly TRBD1 (5 bases). The germline gives CDR1 ENHRY, CDR2 SYGVKD. Deletions cut 7 bases from V and 8 bases from J, with 21 bases between. The CDR3 length is 14 residues. The CDR3 region has the DNA TGTGCCATCAATGGTGGGCAGGGCCTACGGAAGCAGTACTTC. Encoded protein: CAINGGQGLRKQYF.